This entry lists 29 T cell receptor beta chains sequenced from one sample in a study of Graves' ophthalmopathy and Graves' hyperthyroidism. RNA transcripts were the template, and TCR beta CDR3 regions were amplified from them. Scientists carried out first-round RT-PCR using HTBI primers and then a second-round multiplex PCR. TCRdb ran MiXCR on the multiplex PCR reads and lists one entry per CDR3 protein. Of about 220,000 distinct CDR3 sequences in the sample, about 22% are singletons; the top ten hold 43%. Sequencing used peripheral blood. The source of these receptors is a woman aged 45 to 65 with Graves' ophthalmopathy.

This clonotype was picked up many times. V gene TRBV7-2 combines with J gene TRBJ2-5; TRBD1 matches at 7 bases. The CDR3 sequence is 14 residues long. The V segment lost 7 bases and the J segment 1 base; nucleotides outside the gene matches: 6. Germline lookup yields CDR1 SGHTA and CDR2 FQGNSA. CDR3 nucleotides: TGTGCCAGCACCCCGACAGGGCCCCAAGAGACCCAGTACTTC. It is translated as CASTPTGPQETQYF.

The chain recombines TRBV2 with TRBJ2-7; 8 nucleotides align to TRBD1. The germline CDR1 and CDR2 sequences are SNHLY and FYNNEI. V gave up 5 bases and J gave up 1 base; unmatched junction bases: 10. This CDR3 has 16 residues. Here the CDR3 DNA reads TGTGCCAGCAGTCAACCCCGGGACAGGTCATCCTACGAGCAGTACTTC. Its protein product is CASSQPRDRSSYEQYF.

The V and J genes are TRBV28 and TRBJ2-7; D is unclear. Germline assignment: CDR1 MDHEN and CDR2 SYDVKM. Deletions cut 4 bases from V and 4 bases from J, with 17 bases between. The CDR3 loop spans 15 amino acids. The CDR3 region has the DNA TGTGCCAGCAGTTCCCGCCCGCGACTTGCATACGAGCAGTACTTC. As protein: CASSSRPRLAYEQYF.

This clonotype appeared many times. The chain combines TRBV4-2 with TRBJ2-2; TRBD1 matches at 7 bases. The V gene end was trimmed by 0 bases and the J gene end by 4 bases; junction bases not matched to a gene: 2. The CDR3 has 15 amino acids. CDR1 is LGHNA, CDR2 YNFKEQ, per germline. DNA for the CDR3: TGTGCCAGCAGCCAAGAGGGGACAGTCACCGGGGAGCTGTTTTTT. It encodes CASSQEGTVTGELFF.

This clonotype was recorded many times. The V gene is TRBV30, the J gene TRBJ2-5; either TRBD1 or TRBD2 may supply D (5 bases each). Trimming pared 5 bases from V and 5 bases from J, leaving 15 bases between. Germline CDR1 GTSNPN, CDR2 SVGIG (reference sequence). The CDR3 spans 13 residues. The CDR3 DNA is TGTGCCTGGGGGGACCCCCGCTGGGAGACCCAGTACTTC. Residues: CAWGDPRWETQYF.

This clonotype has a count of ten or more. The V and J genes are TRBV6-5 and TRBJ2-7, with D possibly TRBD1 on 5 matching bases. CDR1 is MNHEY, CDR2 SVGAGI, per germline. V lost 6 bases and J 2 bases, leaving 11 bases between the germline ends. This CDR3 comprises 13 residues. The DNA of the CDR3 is TGTGCCAGCAGCGTTCAGGGTCCCTACGAGCAGTACTTC. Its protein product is CASSVQGPYEQYF.

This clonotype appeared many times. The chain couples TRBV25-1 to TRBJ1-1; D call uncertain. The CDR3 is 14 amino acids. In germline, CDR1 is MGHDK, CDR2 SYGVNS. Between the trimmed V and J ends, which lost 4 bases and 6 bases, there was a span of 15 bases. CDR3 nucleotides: TGTGCCAGCAGTGGACTTGGACGTCTCCCTGAAGCTTTCTTT. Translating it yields CASSGLGRLPEAFF.

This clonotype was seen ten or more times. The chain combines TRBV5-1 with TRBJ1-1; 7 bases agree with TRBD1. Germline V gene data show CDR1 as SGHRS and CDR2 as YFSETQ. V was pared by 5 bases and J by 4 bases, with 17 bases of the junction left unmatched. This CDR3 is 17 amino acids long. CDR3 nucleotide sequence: TGCGCCAGCAGTTCGGGGCGGGGGGCGGACAGGCCCACTGAAGCTTTCTTT. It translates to CASSSGRGADRPTEAFF.

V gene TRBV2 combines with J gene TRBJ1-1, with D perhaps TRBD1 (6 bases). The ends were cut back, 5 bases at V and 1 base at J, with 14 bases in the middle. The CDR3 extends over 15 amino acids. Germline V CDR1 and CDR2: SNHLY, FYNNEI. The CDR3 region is CASSSGQTSNTEAFF. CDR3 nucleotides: TGTGCCAGCAGTTCGGGACAAACCTCGAACACTGAAGCTTTCTTT.

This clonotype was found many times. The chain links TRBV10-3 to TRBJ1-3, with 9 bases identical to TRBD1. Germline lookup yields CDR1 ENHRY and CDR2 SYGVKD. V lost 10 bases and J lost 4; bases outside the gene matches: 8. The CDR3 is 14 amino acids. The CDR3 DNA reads TGTGCCAACGGGGGGGACAGGGACGGAAACACCATATATTTT. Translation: CANGGDRDGNTIYF.

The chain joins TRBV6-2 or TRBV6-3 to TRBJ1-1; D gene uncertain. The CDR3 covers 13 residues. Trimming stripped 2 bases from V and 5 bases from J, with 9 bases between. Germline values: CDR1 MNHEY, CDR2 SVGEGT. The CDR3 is CASSYRGWTEAFF. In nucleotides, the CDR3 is TGTGCCAGCAGTTACCGGGGTTGGACTGAAGCTTTCTTT.

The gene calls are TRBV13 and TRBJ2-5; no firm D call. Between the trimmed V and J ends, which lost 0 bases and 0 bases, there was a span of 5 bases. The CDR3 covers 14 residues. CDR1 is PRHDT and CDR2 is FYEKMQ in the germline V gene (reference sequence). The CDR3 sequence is CASSLGQYQETQYF. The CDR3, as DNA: TGTGCCAGCAGCTTAGGCCAGTACCAAGAGACCCAGTACTTC.

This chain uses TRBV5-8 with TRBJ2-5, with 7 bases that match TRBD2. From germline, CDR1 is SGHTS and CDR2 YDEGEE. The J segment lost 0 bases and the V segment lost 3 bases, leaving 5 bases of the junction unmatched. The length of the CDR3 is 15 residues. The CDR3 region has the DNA TGTGCCAGCAGCTCGACTAGCAGAGACCAAGAGACCCAGTACTTC. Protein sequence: CASSSTSRDQETQYF.

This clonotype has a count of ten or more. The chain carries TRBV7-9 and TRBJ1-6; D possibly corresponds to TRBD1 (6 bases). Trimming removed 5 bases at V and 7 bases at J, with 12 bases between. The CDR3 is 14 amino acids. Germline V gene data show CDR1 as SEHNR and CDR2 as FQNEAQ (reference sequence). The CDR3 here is CASSVRGGNSPLHF. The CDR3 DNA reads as TGTGCCAGCAGCGTCAGAGGGGGAAATTCACCCCTCCACTTT.

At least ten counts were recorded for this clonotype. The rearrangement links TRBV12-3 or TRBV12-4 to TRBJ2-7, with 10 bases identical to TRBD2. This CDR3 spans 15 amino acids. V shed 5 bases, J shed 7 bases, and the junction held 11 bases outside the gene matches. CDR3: CASSRSGTSAPEQYF. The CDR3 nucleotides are TGTGCCAGCAGTCGATCCGGGACTAGCGCCCCAGAGCAGTACTTC.

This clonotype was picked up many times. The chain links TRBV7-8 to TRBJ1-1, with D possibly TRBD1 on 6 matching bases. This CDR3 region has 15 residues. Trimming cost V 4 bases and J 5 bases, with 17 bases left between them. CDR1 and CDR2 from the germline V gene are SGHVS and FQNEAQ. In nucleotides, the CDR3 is TGTGCCAGCAGCTCCCAGGGGAGCAGAGGGACTGAAGCTTTCTTT. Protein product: CASSSQGSRGTEAFF.

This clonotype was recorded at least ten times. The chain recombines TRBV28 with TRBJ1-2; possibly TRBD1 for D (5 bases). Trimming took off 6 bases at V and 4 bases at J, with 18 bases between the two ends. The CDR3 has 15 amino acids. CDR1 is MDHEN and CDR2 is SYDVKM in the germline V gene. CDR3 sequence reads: CASSVNRKGPYGYTF. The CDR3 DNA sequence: TGTGCCAGCAGCGTTAATCGTAAGGGACCCTATGGCTACACCTTC.

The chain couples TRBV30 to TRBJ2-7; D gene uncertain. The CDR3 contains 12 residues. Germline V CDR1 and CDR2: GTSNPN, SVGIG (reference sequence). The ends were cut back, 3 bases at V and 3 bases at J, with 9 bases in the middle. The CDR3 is CAWRNSFYEQYF. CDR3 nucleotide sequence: TGTGCCTGGAGGAACAGTTTCTACGAGCAGTACTTC.

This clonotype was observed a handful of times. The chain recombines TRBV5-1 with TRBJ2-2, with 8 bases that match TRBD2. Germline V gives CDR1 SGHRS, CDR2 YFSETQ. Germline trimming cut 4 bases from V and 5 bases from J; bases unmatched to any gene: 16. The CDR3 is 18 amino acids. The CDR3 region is CASSRIDLAGSGTGELFF. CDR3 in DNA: TGCGCCAGCAGCCGGATCGATTTAGCGGGGAGCGGGACCGGGGAGCTGTTTTTT.

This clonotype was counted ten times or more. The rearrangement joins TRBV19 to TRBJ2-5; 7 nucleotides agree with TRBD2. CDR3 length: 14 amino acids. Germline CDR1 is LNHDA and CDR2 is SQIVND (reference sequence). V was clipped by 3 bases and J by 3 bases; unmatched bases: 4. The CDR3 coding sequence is TGTGCCAGTAGTATGGGCCTAGCGGAAGAGACCCAGTACTTC. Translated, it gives CASSMGLAEETQYF.

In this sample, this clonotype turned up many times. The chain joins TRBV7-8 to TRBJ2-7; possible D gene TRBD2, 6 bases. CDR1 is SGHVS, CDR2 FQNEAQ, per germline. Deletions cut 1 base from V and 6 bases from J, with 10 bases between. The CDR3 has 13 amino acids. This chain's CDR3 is CASSLVRAGEQYF. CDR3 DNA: TGTGCCAGCAGCTTAGTACGAGCGGGCGAGCAGTACTTC.

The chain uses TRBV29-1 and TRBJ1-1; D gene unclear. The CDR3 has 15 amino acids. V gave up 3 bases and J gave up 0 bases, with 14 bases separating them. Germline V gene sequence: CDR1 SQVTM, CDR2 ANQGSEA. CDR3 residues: CSVDPRIFMNTEAFF. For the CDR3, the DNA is TGCAGCGTTGACCCTCGGATCTTTATGAACACTGAAGCTTTCTTT.

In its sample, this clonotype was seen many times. The CDR3 sequence: CASSTYSGRGEQYF. The CDR3 coding sequence is TGTGCCAGCAGTACCTATAGCGGGAGAGGGGAGCAGTACTTC. The chain employs TRBV6-2 or TRBV6-3 and TRBJ2-7; TRBD2 agrees at 9 bases. Per germline, CDR1 MNHEY and CDR2 SVGEGT. The J segment lost 7 bases and the V segment lost 5 bases, leaving 9 bases of the junction unmatched. This CDR3 comprises 14 residues.

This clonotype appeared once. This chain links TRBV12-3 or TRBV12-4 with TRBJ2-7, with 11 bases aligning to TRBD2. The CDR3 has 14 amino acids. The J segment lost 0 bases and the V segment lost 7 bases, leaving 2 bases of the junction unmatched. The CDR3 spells CASTTSGSSYEQYF. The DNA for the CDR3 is TGTGCCAGCACCACTAGCGGGAGCTCCTACGAGCAGTACTTC.

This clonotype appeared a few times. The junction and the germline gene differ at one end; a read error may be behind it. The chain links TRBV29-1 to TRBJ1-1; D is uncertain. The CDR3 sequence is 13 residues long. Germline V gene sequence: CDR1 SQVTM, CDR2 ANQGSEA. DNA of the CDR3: TGCAGCGCCCTCTTCTCACTGAACACTGAAGCCTTCTTT. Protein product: CSALFSLNTEAFF.

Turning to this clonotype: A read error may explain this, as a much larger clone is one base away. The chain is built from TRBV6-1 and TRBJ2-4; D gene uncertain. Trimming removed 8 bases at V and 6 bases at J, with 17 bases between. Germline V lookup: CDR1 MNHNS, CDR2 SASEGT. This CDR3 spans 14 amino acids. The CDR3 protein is CASGETWVSNIQYF. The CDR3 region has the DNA TGTGCCAGCGGAGAGACATGGGTGTCAAACATTCAGTACTTC.

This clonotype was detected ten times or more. The CDR3 DNA reads TGCAGCGTTGCCGGAAACATGAACACTGAAGCTTTCTTT. This sequence encodes CSVAGNMNTEAFF. The chain recombines TRBV29-1 with TRBJ1-1; D unclear. Germline CDR1 and CDR2: SQVTM and ANQGSEA. The CDR3 length is 13 residues. The ends were cut back, 4 bases at V and 0 bases at J, with 9 bases in the middle.

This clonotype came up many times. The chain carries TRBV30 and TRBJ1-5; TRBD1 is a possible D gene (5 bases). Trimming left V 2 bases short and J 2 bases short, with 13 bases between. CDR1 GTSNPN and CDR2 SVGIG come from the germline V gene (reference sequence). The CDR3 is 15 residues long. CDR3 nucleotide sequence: TGTGCCTGGAGTCACCCCGGGGGTCGCAATCAGCCCCAGCATTTT. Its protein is CAWSHPGGRNQPQHF. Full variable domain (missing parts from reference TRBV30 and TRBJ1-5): SQTIHQWPATLVQPVGSPLSLECTVEGTSNPNLYWYRQAAGRGLQLLFYSVGIGQISSEVPQNLSASRPQDRQFILSSKKLLLSDSGFYLCAWSHPGGRNQPQHFGDGTRLSIL.

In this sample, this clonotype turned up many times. The CDR3 coding sequence is TGTGCCAGCAGTGAGGAACAGGCTCAGTACTTC. It yields the protein CASSEEQAQYF. This sequence joins TRBV2 and TRBJ2-7; D is perhaps TRBD1 (5 bases). Germline CDR1 reads SNHLY; CDR2 reads FYNNEI. The CDR3 loop spans 11 amino acids. The V end lost 3 bases, the J end lost 10 bases, and 10 bases lay between the germline ends.